The 24 T cell receptor beta chains listed next were all sequenced from one sample in a study of blood T cell repertoires in COVID-19. Sequencing was performed with immunoSEQ multiplex PCR; in TCRdb, only in-frame clones are kept and a portion is missing. The sample carries approximately 65,000 clones, over 65% recorded once. The source material was peripheral blood. The receptors here all came from a human donor in a cohort sampled during active COVID-19.

The chain joins TRBV9 to TRBJ1-2; 10 bases are a match to TRBD1. This CDR3 spans 15 amino acids. V lost 4 bases and J lost 2; bases outside the gene matches: 5. Germline-derived CDR1 and CDR2 are SGDLS and YYNGEE. CDR3 region: CASSREDRGNYGYTF. The CDR3 DNA is TGTGCCAGCAGCAGAGAGGACAGGGGGAACTATGGCTACACCTTC.

The chain combines TRBV3-1 (or the pseudogene TRBV3-2) with TRBJ2-1, with TRBD2 matching over 10 bases. Germline trimming cut 2 bases from V and 11 bases from J; bases unmatched to any gene: 3. Germline CDR1 reads LGHDT; CDR2 reads YNNKEL (reference sequence). CDR3 length: 13 residues. CDR3 amino acids: CASSQLAGAKQFF. DNA for the CDR3: TGTGCCAGCAGCCAACTAGCGGGGGCAAAGCAGTTCTTC.

V usage is TRBV6-2 or TRBV6-3 and J usage is TRBJ1-5; 9 bases align to TRBD1. CDR3 length: 16 residues. Germline-derived CDR1 and CDR2 are MNHEY and SVGEGT. The V gene end was trimmed by 5 bases and the J gene end by 7 bases; junction bases not matched to a gene: 12. The DNA for the CDR3 is TGTGCCAGCAGTCCAACGACAGGGGGGACGGGGCAGCCCCAGCATTTT. It codes for CASSPTTGGTGQPQHF.

The genes are TRBV27 and TRBJ2-5, with D perhaps TRBD2 (5 bases). V was shortened by 3 bases and J by 0 bases, with 8 bases between the two germline ends. The CDR3 is 14 amino acids. CDR1 is MNHEY and CDR2 is SMNVEV in the germline V gene (reference sequence). The CDR3 nucleotides read TGTGCCAGCAGTTTGATCGGGAACCAAGAGACCCAGTACTTC. This translates into CASSLIGNQETQYF.

This chain uses TRBV7-9 with TRBJ1-1, with 7 bases aligning to TRBD1. Losses at the gene ends were 4 bases for V and 0 bases for J; bases not matched to a gene: 17. Germline V lookup: CDR1 SEHNR, CDR2 FQNEAQ (reference sequence). The CDR3 spans 19 residues. The DNA of the CDR3 is TGTGCCAGCAGCTCCGTTCCCGGGAGGGGGCCGGGGTTGAACACTGAAGCTTTCTTT. The encoded protein is CASSSVPGRGPGLNTEAFF.

This clone was seen a few times. The chain is built from TRBV2 and TRBJ1-2; D not resolved. V dropped 0 bases and J dropped 3 bases, with 5 bases sitting between them. This CDR3 has 13 residues. Germline V gene data show CDR1 as SNHLY and CDR2 as FYNNEI. Written as DNA, the CDR3 is TGTGCCAGCAGTGAAGCGCTAGACTATGGCTACACCTTC. Amino acids: CASSEALDYGYTF. Based on the CDR3 plus reference TRBV2 and TRBJ1-2, the full variable domain is EPEVTQTPSHQVTQMGQEVILRCVPISNHLYFYWYRQILGQKVEFLVSFYNNEISEKSEIFDDQFSVERPDGSNFTLKIRSTKLEDSAMYFCASSEALDYGYTFGSGTRLTVV.

The chain is built from TRBV4-1 and TRBJ2-1, with 8 bases fitting TRBD2. V dropped 1 base and J dropped 0; count of bases not matched to a gene: 5. This CDR3 is built from 17 residues. Germline-derived CDR1 and CDR2 are MGHRA and YSYEKL. This CDR3 reads CASSQAAGVTSYNEQFF. The CDR3, as DNA: TGCGCCAGCAGCCAAGCAGCGGGAGTTACCTCCTACAATGAGCAGTTCTTC.

V gene TRBV27 combines with J gene TRBJ2-7, with D perhaps matching TRBD1 (6 bases). CDR3 length: 13 residues. The germline CDR1 and CDR2 sequences are MNHEY and SMNVEV (reference sequence). Trimming shortened V by 4 bases and J by 3 bases, and 10 bases separated the two germline ends. DNA for the CDR3: TGTGCCAGCAGTTCATCACAGGGCTACGAGCAGTACTTC. Translated: CASSSSQGYEQYF.

This chain uses TRBV19 with TRBJ1-5; D unresolved. This CDR3 has 15 amino acids. The germline V gene encodes CDR1 LNHDA and CDR2 SQIVND (reference sequence). The germline V and J ends were trimmed by 3 bases and 5 bases, with 14 bases remaining between them. CDR3 DNA sequence: TGTGCCAGTAGTATGCCCGAGCTCGAATATCAGCCCCAGCATTTT. The encoded protein is CASSMPELEYQPQHF.

V is TRBV9 and J is TRBJ2-1, with 7 bases matching TRBD2. J gave up 9 bases and V 4 bases, and 7 bases lay outside the gene matches. CDR1 and CDR2 (germline): SGDLS, YYNGEE. The CDR3 loop spans 13 amino acids. The CDR3: CASSRTSAGEQFF. DNA for the CDR3: TGTGCCAGCAGCAGAACTAGCGCCGGTGAGCAGTTCTTC.

The J gene is TRBJ2-1, the V gene TRBV2, with 8 nucleotides matching TRBD2. The germline gives CDR1 SNHLY, CDR2 FYNNEI. Trimming at V came to 5 bases and at J to 7 bases, leaving 4 bases not matched to a gene. CDR3 length equals 13 residues. The CDR3: CASSSGSWNEQFF. For the CDR3, the DNA is TGTGCCAGCAGTAGCGGGAGTTGGAATGAGCAGTTCTTC.

The chain combines TRBV30 with TRBJ2-1; TRBD1 matches 9 bases. The CDR3 consists of 13 residues. Germline CDR1 GTSNPN, CDR2 SVGIG (reference sequence). Unmatched junction bases numbered 5, after V lost 4 bases and J lost 7 bases. The CDR3 coding sequence is TGTGCCTGGAACAGGGGGCTGAGGAATGAGCAGTTCTTC. Encoded protein: CAWNRGLRNEQFF.

This chain joins TRBV6-5 and TRBJ1-2; 10 nucleotides align to TRBD1. J gave up 3 bases and V 5 bases, and 3 bases lay outside the gene matches. There are 14 residues in the CDR3. CDR1 is MNHEY and CDR2 is SVGAGI in the germline V gene. The CDR3 coding sequence is TGTGCCAGCAGTATGGGGACAGGGGACTATGGCTACACCTTC. This encodes CASSMGTGDYGYTF.

V and J are TRBV7-8 and TRBJ2-2; 9 positions match TRBD1. Germline V lookup: CDR1 SGHVS, CDR2 FQNEAQ. J gave up 7 bases and V 3 bases, and 9 bases lay outside the gene matches. The CDR3 extends over 16 amino acids. The CDR3 reads CASSLDRDRASGELFF. CDR3 in DNA: TGTGCCAGCAGCTTGGATAGGGACAGGGCCAGCGGGGAGCTGTTTTTT.

The J gene is TRBJ2-1, the V gene TRBV18, with D perhaps matching TRBD1 (5 bases). Between the trimmed V and J ends, which lost 1 base and 8 bases, there was a span of 18 bases. The CDR3 is 16 amino acids. Germline V gene data show CDR1 as KGHSH and CDR2 as LQKENI. CDR3 loop: CASSPQGILAVHEQFF. The CDR3, as DNA: TGTGCCAGCTCACCACAGGGGATATTGGCCGTCCATGAGCAGTTCTTC.

The chain uses TRBV29-1 and TRBJ2-3; D may be TRBD2 (6 bases). Trimming left V 4 bases short and J 3 bases short, with 17 bases between. CDR3 length: 15 amino acids. CDR1 is SQVTM and CDR2 is ANQGSEA in the germline V gene. The CDR3, as DNA: TGCAGCGTTGTCGAGGGAAAGGGGAGGACAGATACGCAGTATTTT. Its translation: CSVVEGKGRTDTQYF.

The chain combines TRBV3-1 (or the pseudogene TRBV3-2) with TRBJ2-1; possible D gene TRBD2, 6 bases. From germline, CDR1 is LGHDT and CDR2 YNNKEL (reference sequence). V was pared by 7 bases and J by 8 bases, with 24 bases between. The CDR3 sequence is 16 residues long. CDR3 residues: CASTNRAGGWVYEQFF. DNA for the CDR3: TGTGCCAGCACCAATCGGGCTGGGGGGTGGGTCTATGAGCAGTTCTTC.

This sequence joins TRBV19 and TRBJ1-4; no definite D call. The germline V gene has CDR1 LNHDA and CDR2 SQIVND (reference sequence). This CDR3 has 11 residues. The germline V and J ends were trimmed by 3 bases and 8 bases, with 4 bases remaining between them. In nucleotides, the CDR3 is TGTGCCAGTAGTATTCAGGAAAAACTGTTTTTT. This gives the protein CASSIQEKLFF.

This chain connects TRBV19 to TRBJ2-3; D not certain. This CDR3 contains 14 residues. CDR1 is LNHDA, CDR2 SQIVND, per germline (reference sequence). Trimming shortened V by 6 bases and J by 5 bases, and 15 bases separated the two germline ends. The CDR3 DNA is TGTGCCAGTAGCAAGTTGAATCACGGAGATACGCAGTATTTT. Encoded protein: CASSKLNHGDTQYF.

V is TRBV28 and J is TRBJ2-5, with D possibly being TRBD2 (5 bases). V lost 6 bases to trimming and J lost 0 bases, with 11 bases between them. The germline V gene encodes CDR1 MDHEN and CDR2 SYDVKM. This CDR3 has 14 amino acids. The CDR3 here is CASRAGGNQETQYF. In DNA form, the CDR3 reads TGTGCCAGCAGGGCAGGAGGCAACCAAGAGACCCAGTACTTC.

This clone came up once. The J gene is TRBJ2-1, the V gene TRBV11-2; the match to TRBD1 covers 7 bases. The J segment lost 5 bases and the V segment lost 1 base, leaving 8 bases of the junction unmatched. This CDR3 region has 16 residues. The V gene's germline CDR1 is SGHAT and CDR2 FQNNGV. CDR3: CASSLGGTAVNNEQFF. DNA for the CDR3: TGTGCCAGCAGCTTAGGAGGGACAGCGGTGAACAATGAGCAGTTCTTC.

The chain recombines TRBV9 with TRBJ2-1; 11 bases fit TRBD2. There are 16 residues in the CDR3. CDR1 is SGDLS and CDR2 is YYNGEE in the germline V gene. The ends lost 4 bases at V and 7 bases at J; junction bases unmatched: 10. The CDR3 reads CASSSIAGGQMNEQFF. DNA for the CDR3: TGTGCCAGCAGCTCGATAGCGGGGGGGCAAATGAATGAGCAGTTCTTC. Full variable domain (rest looked up from reference TRBV9 and TRBJ2-1): DSGVTQTPKHLITATGQRVTLRCSPRSGDLSVYWYQQSLDQGLQFLIQYYNGEERAKGNILERFSAQQFPDLHSELNLSSLELGDSALYFCASSSIAGGQMNEQFFGPGTRLTVL.

This rearrangement joins TRBV28 to TRBJ2-5, with TRBD2 identical over 9 bases. The ends lost 2 bases at V and 4 bases at J; junction bases unmatched: 5. CDR3 size: 15 residues. CDR1 is MDHEN, CDR2 SYDVKM, per germline. The CDR3 DNA is TGTGCCAGCAGTTTACCGGCGGGAGGGATAGAGACCCAGTACTTC. Encoded protein: CASSLPAGGIETQYF.

The chain joins TRBV11-2 to TRBJ2-3; TRBD2 matches 10 bases. CDR3 length equals 17 residues. Germline CDR1 SGHAT, CDR2 FQNNGV. J gave up 0 bases and V 4 bases, and 7 bases lay outside the gene matches. In nucleotides, the CDR3 is TGTGCCAGCAGCTACAATCCTAGCGGGGGTAGCACAGATACGCAGTATTTT. As protein: CASSYNPSGGSTDTQYF.